This passage covers 12 T cell receptor beta chains from one sample sequenced in a study of T cells in localized non-small cell lung cancer. Sequencing used immunoSEQ multiplex PCR; TCRdb keeps in-frame clones, though not all of them. The table lists 4,000 to 5,000 clones, 25% to 35% of them singletons, with more than 4% in the top ten. Sequenced here: lung tumor tissue, sampled before any cancer treatment. The origin of the receptors is a man aged 40 to 69 with stage II lung adenocarcinoma.

Only a few counts were recorded for this clone. The V and J genes are TRBV11-3 and TRBJ2-3, with a possible D match to TRBD1 (5 bases). This CDR3 has 15 amino acids. Germline V lookup: CDR1 SGHNT, CDR2 YENEEA. V was cut by 0 bases and J by 6 bases, with 13 bases left in between. In nucleotides, the CDR3 is TGTGCCAGCAGCTTAGATGGGGCAGCTACGGATACGCAGTATTTT. It translates to CASSLDGAATDTQYF. The full variable domain, completed using reference TRBV11-3 and TRBJ2-3, is EAGVVQSPRYKIIEKKQPVAFWCNPISGHNTLYWYLQNLGQGPELLIRYENEEAVDDSQLPKDRFSAERLKGVDSTLKIQPAELGDSAVYLCASSLDGAATDTQYFGPGTRLTVL.

Sample share makes this clone medium-sized. This chain connects TRBV6-8 to TRBJ2-2; TRBD1 matches at 8 bases. CDR1 MNHGY and CDR2 SAAAGT come from the germline V gene. There are 15 residues in the CDR3. V lost 5 bases to trimming and J lost 5 bases; unmatched junction nucleotides: 7. The CDR3 DNA sequence: TGTGCCAGCAGTGGGGAGACAGGGGAGACCGGGGAGCTGTTTTTT. The encoded protein is CASSGETGETGELFF.

The V gene is TRBV5-1, the J gene TRBJ2-1, with 10 bases lining up with TRBD1. Trimming at V came to 5 bases and at J to 7 bases, leaving 9 bases not matched to a gene. Germline V gene sequence: CDR1 SGHRS, CDR2 YFSETQ. The CDR3 loop spans 15 amino acids. The CDR3 sequence is CASSRRQGAPNEQFF. The DNA for the CDR3 is TGCGCCAGCAGTCGACGACAGGGGGCTCCGAATGAGCAGTTCTTC.

This clone was detected a few times. This rearrangement joins TRBV18 to TRBJ2-1; D might be TRBD1 (6 bases). The CDR3 is made up of 16 amino acids. Trimming left V 3 bases short and J 7 bases short, with 19 bases between. Germline assignment: CDR1 KGHSH and CDR2 LQKENI. CDR3 sequence reads: CASSPWGQGMRNEQFF. In DNA form, the CDR3 reads TGTGCCAGCTCACCCTGGGGGCAGGGCATGAGGAATGAGCAGTTCTTC.

The rearrangement uses TRBV10-2 and TRBJ2-2; either TRBD1 or TRBD2 may supply D (5 bases each). The V end was cut by 6 bases, the J end by 6 bases, with 8 bases between. CDR1 and CDR2 (germline): WSHSY, SAAADI. The CDR3 loop spans 12 amino acids. The CDR3 spells CASSGDAGELFF. CDR3 DNA sequence: TGCGCCAGCAGCGGGGACGCCGGGGAGCTGTTTTTT.

The V call is TRBV5-1, the J call TRBJ1-2; 11 bases agree with TRBD1. In germline, CDR1 is SGHRS, CDR2 YFSETQ. J gave up 5 bases and V 0 bases, and 3 bases lay outside the gene matches. This CDR3 region has 15 residues. The CDR3 spells CASSLDGQGAYGYTF. In nucleotides, the CDR3 is TGCGCCAGCAGCTTGGACGGACAGGGGGCATATGGCTACACCTTC.

This clone showed up just a few times. The chain recombines TRBV4-1 with TRBJ2-1; weak D call: TRBD1 (6 bases). V was clipped by 0 bases and J by 7 bases, with 7 bases between them. Germline CDR1 MGHRA, CDR2 YSYEKL. The CDR3 consists of 13 residues. The CDR3 region is CASSQEGQNEQFF. Written as DNA, the CDR3 is TGCGCCAGCAGCCAAGAGGGACAAAATGAGCAGTTCTTC.

This clone was seen only a few times. The V call is TRBV6-8, the J call TRBJ1-1; D is possibly TRBD1 (6 bases). Looked up from germline, CDR1 is MNHGY and CDR2 is SAAAGT. CDR3 length: 14 residues. Trimming took off 7 bases at V and 4 bases at J, with 16 bases between the two ends. CDR3 coding DNA: TGTGCCAGCACTTTAAGTGGGACATCCACTGAAGCTTTCTTT. This gives the protein CASTLSGTSTEAFF.

This clone was picked up a small number of times. The chain links TRBV6-8 to TRBJ2-7; D perhaps matches TRBD1 (6 bases). With 5 bases removed from V and 2 bases from J, the gap between germline ends came to 10 bases. The CDR3 extends over 13 amino acids. Germline V CDR1 and CDR2: MNHGY, SAAAGT. Written as DNA, the CDR3 is TGTGCCAGCAGTCTGACAGGCACCTACGAGCAGTACTTC. As protein: CASSLTGTYEQYF.

This clone was seen more than once but under ten times. The J gene is TRBJ2-5, the V gene TRBV6-8, with 8 positions matching TRBD2. The germline V gene encodes CDR1 MNHGY and CDR2 SAAAGT. V was pared by 7 bases and J by 0 bases, with 7 bases of the junction left unmatched. The CDR3 covers 15 residues. For the CDR3, the DNA is TGTGCCAGCAAACACGGGGGGGCCAACCAAGAGACCCAGTACTTC. Its protein is CASKHGGANQETQYF.

This clone has only a few counts. The junction differs from germline at one of its ends, possibly a read error. V usage is TRBV27 and J usage is TRBJ2-1, with 8 positions matching TRBD2. The CDR3 length is 15 residues. Germline V lookup: CDR1 MNHEY, CDR2 SMNVEV (reference sequence). CDR3 nucleotides: TGTACCAGCTTTTCGGCTAGCGGGCACTACAATGAGCAGTTCTTC. This translates into CTSFSASGHYNEQFF.

V is TRBV11-3 and J is TRBJ2-1; D gene uncertain. The CDR3 has 14 amino acids. Germline lookup yields CDR1 SGHNT and CDR2 YENEEA. V was clipped by 6 bases and J by 7 bases, with 16 bases between them. DNA for the CDR3: TGTGCCAGCAGTCGGGCGGAATTAGATAATGAGCAGTTCTTC. This translates into CASSRAELDNEQFF.